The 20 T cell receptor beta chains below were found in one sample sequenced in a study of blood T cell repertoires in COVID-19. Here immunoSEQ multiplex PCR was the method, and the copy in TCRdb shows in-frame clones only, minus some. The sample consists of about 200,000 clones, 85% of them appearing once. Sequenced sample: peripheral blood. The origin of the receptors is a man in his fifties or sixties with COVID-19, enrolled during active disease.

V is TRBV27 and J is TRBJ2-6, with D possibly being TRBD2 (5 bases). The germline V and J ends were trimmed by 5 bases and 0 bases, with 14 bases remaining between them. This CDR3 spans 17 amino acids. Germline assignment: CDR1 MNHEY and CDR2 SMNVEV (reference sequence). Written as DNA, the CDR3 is TGTGCCAGCAGTCCCGGACTGCTTCTCTCTGGGGCCAACGTCCTGACTTTC. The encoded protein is CASSPGLLLSGANVLTF.

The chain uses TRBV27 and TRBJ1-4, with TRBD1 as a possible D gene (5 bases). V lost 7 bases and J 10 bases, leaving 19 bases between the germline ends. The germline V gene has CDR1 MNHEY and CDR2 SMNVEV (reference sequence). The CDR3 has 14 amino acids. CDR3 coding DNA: TGTGCCAGCAAATTAGGGGCCCTTGGCGGAAAACTGTTTTTT. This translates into CASKLGALGGKLFF.

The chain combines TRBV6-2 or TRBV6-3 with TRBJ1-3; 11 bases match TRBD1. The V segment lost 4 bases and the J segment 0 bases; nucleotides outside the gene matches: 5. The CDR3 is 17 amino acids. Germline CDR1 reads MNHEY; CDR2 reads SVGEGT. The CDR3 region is CASSSGQGVFSGNTIYF. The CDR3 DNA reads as TGTGCCAGCAGTTCGGGACAGGGGGTGTTCTCTGGAAACACCATATATTTT.

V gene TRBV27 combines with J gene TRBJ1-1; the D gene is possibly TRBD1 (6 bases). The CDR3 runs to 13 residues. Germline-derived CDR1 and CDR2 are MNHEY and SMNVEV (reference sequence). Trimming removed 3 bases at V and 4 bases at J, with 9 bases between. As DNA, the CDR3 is TGTGCCAGCAGTTTTTTAGGGGGCACTGAAGCTTTCTTT. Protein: CASSFLGGTEAFF.

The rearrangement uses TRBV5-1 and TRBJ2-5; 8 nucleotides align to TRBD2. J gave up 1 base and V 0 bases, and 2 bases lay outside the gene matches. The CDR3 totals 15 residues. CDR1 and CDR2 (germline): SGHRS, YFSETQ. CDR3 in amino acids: CASSLGREVQETQYF. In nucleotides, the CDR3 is TGCGCCAGCAGCTTGGGGCGGGAGGTCCAAGAGACCCAGTACTTC.

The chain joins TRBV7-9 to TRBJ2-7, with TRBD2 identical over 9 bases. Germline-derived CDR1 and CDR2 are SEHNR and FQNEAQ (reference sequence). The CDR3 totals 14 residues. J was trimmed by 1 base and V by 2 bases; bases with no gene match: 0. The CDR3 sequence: CASSLLAGSYEQYF. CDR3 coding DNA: TGTGCCAGCAGCTTACTAGCGGGGTCCTACGAGCAGTACTTC.

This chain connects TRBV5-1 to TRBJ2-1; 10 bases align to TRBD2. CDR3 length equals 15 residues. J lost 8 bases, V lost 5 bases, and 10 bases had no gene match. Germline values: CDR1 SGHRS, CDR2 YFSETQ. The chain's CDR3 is CASRRGTSALDEQFF. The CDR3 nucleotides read TGCGCCAGCAGGAGAGGGACTAGCGCCCTCGATGAGCAGTTCTTC.

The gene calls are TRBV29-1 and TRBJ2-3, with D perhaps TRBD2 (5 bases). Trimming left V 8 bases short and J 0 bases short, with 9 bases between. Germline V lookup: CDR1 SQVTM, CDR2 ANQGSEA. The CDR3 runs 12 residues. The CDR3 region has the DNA TGCAGCAGCAGAGGGAGCACAGATACGCAGTATTTT. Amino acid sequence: CSSRGSTDTQYF.

The CDR3 loop is CASSVGATSNQPQHF. As DNA, the CDR3 is TGTGCCAGCAGCGTAGGGGCAACTAGCAATCAGCCCCAGCATTTT. The chain is built from TRBV9 and TRBJ1-5; D is uncertain. Trimming took 0 bases from V and 0 from J, leaving 7 bases between them. This CDR3 region has 15 residues. Germline V lookup: CDR1 SGDLS, CDR2 YYNGEE.

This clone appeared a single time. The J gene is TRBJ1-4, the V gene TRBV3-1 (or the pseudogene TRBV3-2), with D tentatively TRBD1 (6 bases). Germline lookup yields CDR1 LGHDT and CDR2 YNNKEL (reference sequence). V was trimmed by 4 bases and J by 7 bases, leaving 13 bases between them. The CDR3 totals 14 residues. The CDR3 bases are TGTGCCAGCAGCCCCCAGGGGATGGCTGAAAAACTGTTTTTT. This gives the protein CASSPQGMAEKLFF.

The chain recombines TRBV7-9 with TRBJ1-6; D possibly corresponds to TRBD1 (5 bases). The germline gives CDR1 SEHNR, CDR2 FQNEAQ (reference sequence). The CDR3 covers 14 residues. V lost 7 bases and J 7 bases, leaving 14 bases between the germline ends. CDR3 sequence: CASNPGGVNSPLHF. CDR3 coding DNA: TGTGCCAGCAACCCGGGGGGGGTGAATTCACCCCTCCACTTT. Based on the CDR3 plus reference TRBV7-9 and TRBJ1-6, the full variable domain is DTGVSQNPRHKITKRGQNVTFRCDPISEHNRLYWYRQTLGQGPEFLTYFQNEAQLEKSRLLSDRFSAERPKGSFSTLEIQRTEQGDSAMYLCASNPGGVNSPLHFGNGTRLTVT.

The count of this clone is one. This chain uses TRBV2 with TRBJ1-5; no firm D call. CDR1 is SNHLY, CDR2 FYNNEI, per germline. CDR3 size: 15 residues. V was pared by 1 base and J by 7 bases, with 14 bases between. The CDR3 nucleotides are TGTGCCAGCAGTGAAGGGCGGCACACAAGGCAGCCCCAGCATTTT. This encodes CASSEGRHTRQPQHF.

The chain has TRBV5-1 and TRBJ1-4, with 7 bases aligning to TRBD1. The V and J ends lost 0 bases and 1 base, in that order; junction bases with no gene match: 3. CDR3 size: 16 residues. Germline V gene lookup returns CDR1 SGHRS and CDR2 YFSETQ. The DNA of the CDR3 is TGCGCCAGCAGCTTGGAGACAGGGTTAACTAATGAAAAACTGTTTTTT. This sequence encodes CASSLETGLTNEKLFF.

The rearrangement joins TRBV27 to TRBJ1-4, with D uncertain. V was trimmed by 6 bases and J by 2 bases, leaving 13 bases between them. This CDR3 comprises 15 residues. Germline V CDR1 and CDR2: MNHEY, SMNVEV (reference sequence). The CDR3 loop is CASSPLWETNEKLFF. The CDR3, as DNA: TGTGCCAGCAGCCCCCTATGGGAGACTAATGAAAAACTGTTTTTT.

The CDR3 sequence is CAISGGYYEQYF. CDR3 DNA sequence: TGTGCCATCAGCGGGGGATACTACGAGCAGTACTTC. This chain uses TRBV10-3 with TRBJ2-7; weak D call: TRBD2 (6 bases). The V and J ends lost 6 bases and 3 bases respectively, with 9 bases between them. This CDR3 is 12 amino acids long. The germline V gene encodes CDR1 ENHRY and CDR2 SYGVKD.

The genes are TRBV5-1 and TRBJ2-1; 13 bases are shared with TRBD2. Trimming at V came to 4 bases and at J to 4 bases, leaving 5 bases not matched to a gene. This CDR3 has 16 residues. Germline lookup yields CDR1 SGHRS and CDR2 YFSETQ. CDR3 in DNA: TGCGCCAGCAGCCTGGGACTAGCGGGAATGTACAATGAGCAGTTCTTC. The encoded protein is CASSLGLAGMYNEQFF.

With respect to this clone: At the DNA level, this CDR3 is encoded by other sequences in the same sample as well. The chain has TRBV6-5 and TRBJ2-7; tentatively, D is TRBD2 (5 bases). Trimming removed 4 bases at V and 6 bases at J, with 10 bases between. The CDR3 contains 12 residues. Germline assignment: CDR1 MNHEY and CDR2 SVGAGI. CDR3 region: CASSLEVAEQYF. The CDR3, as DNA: TGTGCCAGCAGTTTGGAGGTGGCCGAGCAGTACTTC.

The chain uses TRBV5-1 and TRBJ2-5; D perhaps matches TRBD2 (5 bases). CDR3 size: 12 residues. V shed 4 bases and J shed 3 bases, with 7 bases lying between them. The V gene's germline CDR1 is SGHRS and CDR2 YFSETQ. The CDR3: CASSIGEETQYF. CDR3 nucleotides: TGCGCCAGCAGCATCGGGGAAGAGACCCAGTACTTC.

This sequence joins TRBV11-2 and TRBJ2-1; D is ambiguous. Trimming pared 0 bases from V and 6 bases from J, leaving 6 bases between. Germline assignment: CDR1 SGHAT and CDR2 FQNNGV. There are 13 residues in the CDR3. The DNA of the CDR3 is TGTGCCAGCAGCTTAGAACCGGGCAATGAGCAGTTCTTC. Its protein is CASSLEPGNEQFF.

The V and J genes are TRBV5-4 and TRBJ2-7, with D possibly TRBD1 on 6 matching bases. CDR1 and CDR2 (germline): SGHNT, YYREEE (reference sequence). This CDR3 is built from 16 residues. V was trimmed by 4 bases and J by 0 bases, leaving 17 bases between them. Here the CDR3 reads CASSPAAGTYSYEQYF. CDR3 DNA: TGTGCCAGCAGCCCCGCCGCCGGGACATACTCCTACGAGCAGTACTTC.